The next 32 T cell receptor beta chains were all read from a single sample in a study of blood T cells in healthy people across ages (dated by TCRdb to about 2015). The library was produced with 5' RACE. Instrument on record: Illumina HiSeq 2500. A second 7 to 11 cycle PCR used a sample-barcoded 5' primer and a J-beta primer mix. TCRdb trimmed public reads at Q25 via fastp, called clones via MiXCR and kept in-frame beta chains. Rows merge per CDR3 protein into single entries with the most common DNA and genes. The sample yields roughly 800,000 distinct CDR3 sequences; around 34% were counted once. The ten largest clonotypes hold roughly 13% of the sample. Material: blood. Receptors originate from a man aged 18 to 30 in good health.

This clonotype was observed at least ten times. V is TRBV29-1 and J is TRBJ2-1; D uncertain. Trimming shortened V by 1 base and J by 0 bases, and 10 bases separated the two germline ends. The CDR3 runs to 15 residues. Germline lookup yields CDR1 SQVTM and CDR2 ANQGSEA. CDR3 bases: TGCAGCGTTGAAGTCTCAGTTTCCTCCTACAATGAGCAGTTCTTC. Its protein is CSVEVSVSSYNEQFF.

The V and J genes are TRBV4-3 and TRBJ1-5, with 10 bases matching TRBD1. V gave up 0 bases and J gave up 6 bases; unmatched junction bases: 11. Per the germline V gene, CDR1 is LGHNA and CDR2 is YSLEER. The CDR3 covers 18 residues. CDR3 coding DNA: TGCGCCAGCAGCCAAGATACGGGGACAGGGGAAGGTCTTCAGCCCCAGCATTTT. Translated: CASSQDTGTGEGLQPQHF.

This clonotype showed up just a few times. CDR3 bases: TGTGCCAGCAGCGTAGACTCGACAGCTTCTAACTATGGCTACACCTTC. Translated: CASSVDSTASNYGYTF. The rearrangement joins TRBV9 to TRBJ1-2; D might be TRBD1 (5 bases). The V end was cut by 0 bases, the J end by 0 bases, with 12 bases between. Germline CDR1 and CDR2: SGDLS and YYNGEE. The CDR3 has 16 amino acids.

The CDR3 protein is CSAIRAGNQPQHF. CDR3 sequence (DNA): TGCAGTGCTATTAGAGCGGGGAATCAGCCCCAGCATTTT. The rearrangement links TRBV20-1 to TRBJ1-5; no definite D call. This CDR3 is built from 13 residues. Per germline, CDR1 DFQATT and CDR2 SNEGSKA (reference sequence). V shed 4 bases and J shed 4 bases, with 11 bases lying between them.

In this sample, this clonotype turned up many times. The V gene is TRBV4-3, the J gene TRBJ2-4, with D perhaps assigned TRBD1 or TRBD2 (5 bases each). CDR3 length equals 13 residues. CDR1 and CDR2 (germline): LGHNA, YSLEER. The V and J ends lost 1 base and 4 bases respectively, with 5 bases between them. CDR3 region: CASSQGGKNIQYF. CDR3 bases: TGCGCCAGCAGCCAAGGGGGGAAAAACATTCAGTACTTC.

This chain links TRBV6-2 or TRBV6-3 with TRBJ2-7; 9 nucleotides line up with TRBD2. Trimming took 6 bases from V and 5 from J; bases not matched to a gene: 17. CDR3 length: 17 residues. Looked up from germline, CDR1 is MNHEY and CDR2 is SVGEGT. CDR3 coding DNA: TGTGCCAGCAGCCGCCGAACTCTGAGCGGGGGGCCCCACGAGCAGTACTTC. Residues: CASSRRTLSGGPHEQYF.

This clonotype was counted a few times. The CDR3 DNA follows: TGCAGCGTTCACCTACTCAGGGAGAACACTGAAGCTTTCTTT. Translation gives CSVHLLRENTEAFF. This chain uses TRBV29-1 with TRBJ1-1; tentatively, D is TRBD1 (5 bases). Trimming removed 5 bases from V and 1 base from J, with 14 bases in between. Germline CDR1 is SQVTM and CDR2 is ANQGSEA. The CDR3 runs to 14 residues.

This clonotype was seen many times. This may be a read error, as it is one base from a much larger clone. The V call is TRBV4-1, the J call TRBJ2-1; 11 nucleotides align to TRBD2. The J segment lost 6 bases and the V segment lost 0 bases, leaving 4 bases of the junction unmatched. The CDR3 runs 16 residues. Germline V gives CDR1 MGHRA, CDR2 YSYEKL. For the CDR3, the DNA is TGCGCCAGCAGCCAAGAGACTAGCGGGAACACCAATGAGCAGTTCTTC. This translates into CASSQETSGNTNEQFF.

The chain carries TRBV27 and TRBJ1-2, with 7 bases aligning to TRBD1. With 4 bases clipped from V and 5 bases from J, the junction kept 16 bases outside the gene matches. CDR3 length: 17 residues. CDR1 MNHEY and CDR2 SMNVEV come from the germline V gene (reference sequence). CDR3 region: CASSSDRGQSTTYGYTF. The CDR3 DNA reads TGTGCCAGCAGTTCCGACCGGGGACAGAGCACCACTTATGGCTACACCTTC.

The chain is built from TRBV20-1 and TRBJ2-5, with TRBD1 matching 10 bases. CDR1 is DFQATT and CDR2 is SNEGSKA in the germline V gene (reference sequence). CDR3 size: 15 residues. J lost 5 bases, V lost 8 bases, and 14 bases had no gene match. CDR3 sequence reads: CSSYQSTGGAETQYF. The CDR3, as DNA: TGCAGTTCCTATCAATCGACAGGGGGCGCGGAGACCCAGTACTTC.

This clonotype appeared many times. In DNA, the CDR3 is TGTGCCAGCAGCCTTCACTTTGAAGCTTTCTTT. This translates into CASSLHFEAFF. The chain couples TRBV7-2 to TRBJ1-1; D remains ambiguous. The V gene's germline CDR1 is SGHTA and CDR2 FQGNSA. The CDR3 sequence is 11 residues long. V gave up 5 bases and J gave up 7 bases, with 8 bases separating them.

This rearrangement joins TRBV7-2 to TRBJ1-2, with D perhaps TRBD1 (6 bases). The ends were cut back, 1 base at V and 4 bases at J, with 16 bases in the middle. CDR1 and CDR2 from the germline V gene are SGHTA and FQGNSA. The CDR3 totals 16 residues. CDR3 in amino acids: CASSLGPDSGPYGYTF. The CDR3 DNA is TGTGCCAGCAGCTTAGGACCGGACAGTGGGCCCTATGGCTACACCTTC.

This clonotype was counted between two and nine times. The CDR3 DNA reads as TGTGCCAGCAGGCGAACTAGCGGGGCAGATACGCAGTATTTT. Its translation is CASRRTSGADTQYF. The rearrangement uses TRBV11-2 and TRBJ2-3; 10 nucleotides line up with TRBD2. V shed 6 bases, J shed 4 bases, and the junction held 4 bases outside the gene matches. Germline values: CDR1 SGHAT, CDR2 FQNNGV. CDR3 length: 14 amino acids. Looking up the rest from reference TRBV11-2 and TRBJ2-3 gives the full variable domain: EAGVAQSPRYKIIEKRQSVAFWCNPISGHATLYWYQQILGQGPKLLIQFQNNGVVDDSQLPKDRFSAERLKGVDSTLKIQPAKLEDSAVYLCASRRTSGADTQYFGPGTRLTVL.

The J gene is TRBJ2-7, the V gene TRBV6-5; D call uncertain. Trimming removed 6 bases at V and 7 bases at J, with 16 bases between. This CDR3 spans 13 amino acids. Germline V gives CDR1 MNHEY, CDR2 SVGAGI. In nucleotides, the CDR3 is TGTGCCAGCAGACTAACCGTATCCCCTGAGCAGTACTTC. As protein: CASRLTVSPEQYF.

This rearrangement joins TRBV9 to TRBJ2-5; TRBD1 agrees at 7 bases. Trimming at V came to 2 bases and at J to 2 bases, leaving 6 bases not matched to a gene. Germline V gives CDR1 SGDLS, CDR2 YYNGEE. The CDR3 is 15 amino acids. The CDR3 loop is CASSVFRGPQETQYF. CDR3 coding DNA: TGTGCCAGCAGCGTCTTTAGGGGGCCACAAGAGACCCAGTACTTC. Looking up the rest from reference TRBV9 and TRBJ2-5 gives the full variable domain: DSGVTQTPKHLITATGQRVTLRCSPRSGDLSVYWYQQSLDQGLQFLIQYYNGEERAKGNILERFSAQQFPDLHSELNLSSLELGDSALYFCASSVFRGPQETQYFGPGTRLLVL.

This clonotype showed up just a few times. This sequence joins TRBV5-1 and TRBJ2-1; maybe TRBD1 (6 bases). V was cut by 8 bases and J by 6 bases, with 15 bases left in between. CDR1 and CDR2 (germline): SGHRS, YFSETQ. The CDR3 covers 13 residues. The CDR3 bases are TGCGCCAGTGCCAGGGGTTCGAGCAATGAGCAGTTCTTC. Protein product: CASARGSSNEQFF.

There are a few counts of this clonotype. A much larger clone is a single base away; this may be a read error. The gene calls are TRBV14 and TRBJ2-1; 8 bases fit TRBD1. The V segment lost 7 bases and the J segment 2 bases; nucleotides outside the gene matches: 7. The CDR3 is 15 residues long. Germline V gives CDR1 SGHDN, CDR2 FVKESK. The CDR3 nucleotides are TGTGCCAGCACCCGAGACAGGGGTCCCTACAATGAGCAGTTCTTC. Its translation: CASTRDRGPYNEQFF.

J is TRBJ1-2 and V is TRBV20-1; D perhaps matches TRBD1 (5 bases). The length of the CDR3 is 12 residues. Germline assignment: CDR1 DFQATT and CDR2 SNEGSKA (reference sequence). V lost 1 base, J lost 8 bases, and 11 bases lay in between. CDR3 coding DNA: TGCAGTGCTAGAGGTCCTGGGGGGGGCTACACCTTC. Translation gives CSARGPGGGYTF.

CDR3 nucleotides: TGTGCCAGCAGCGTCAGCGGGTTTAACACCGGGGAGCTGTTTTTT. Translation gives CASSVSGFNTGELFF. The rearrangement links TRBV9 to TRBJ2-2, with a tentative D call TRBD2 (6 bases). Germline CDR1 reads SGDLS; CDR2 reads YYNGEE. V was clipped by 2 bases and J by 2 bases, with 10 bases between them. There are 15 residues in the CDR3.

Worth noting for this clonotype: A much larger clone lies one base from this, so it may be a read error. The rearrangement joins TRBV7-2 to TRBJ2-4; D remains unclear. With the DNA end fitting TRBJ2-7 better, the J assignment may be wrong. CDR3 length: 12 residues. The germline CDR1 and CDR2 sequences are SGHTA and FQGNSA. This chain's CDR3 is CASSDKVNEQYF. Here the CDR3 DNA reads TGTGCCAGCAGCGACAAGGTCAACGAGCAGTACTTC.

In its sample, this clonotype was seen a few times. V is TRBV28 and J is TRBJ2-3; TRBD2 aligns across 9 bases. The CDR3 covers 16 residues. Germline V gene sequence: CDR1 MDHEN, CDR2 SYDVKM. Unmatched junction bases numbered 8, after V lost 5 bases and J lost 2 bases. The CDR3 spells CASSPISGGATDTQYF. In DNA form, the CDR3 reads TGTGCCAGCAGTCCCATTAGCGGGGGAGCCACAGATACGCAGTATTTT.

The table lists this clonotype with a few counts. The chain combines TRBV6-6 with TRBJ1-1, with a possible D match to TRBD1 (5 bases). The germline V gene encodes CDR1 MNHNY and CDR2 SVGAGI (reference sequence). CDR3 length: 15 residues. V was clipped by 5 bases and J by 0 bases, with 13 bases between them. Here the CDR3 reads CASSDPKGMNTEAFF. CDR3 in DNA: TGTGCCAGCAGTGACCCAAAGGGGATGAACACTGAAGCTTTCTTT.

V usage is TRBV20-1 and J usage is TRBJ2-1; 7 nucleotides align to TRBD1. Per the germline V gene, CDR1 is DFQATT and CDR2 is SNEGSKA (reference sequence). Trimming removed 4 bases from V and 4 bases from J; junction bases left unmatched: 13. This CDR3 comprises 16 residues. The CDR3 DNA reads as TGCAGTGCTACCAATATACAGGGGAGAGGGTACAATGAGCAGTTCTTC. Encoded protein: CSATNIQGRGYNEQFF.

CDR3 protein: CSARTRASTGELFF. As DNA, the CDR3 is TGCAGTGCTAGGACCCGGGCTTCCACCGGGGAGCTGTTTTTT. J is TRBJ2-2 and V is TRBV20-1; D is unclear. V was pared by 3 bases and J by 4 bases, with 12 bases between. Per the germline V gene, CDR1 is DFQATT and CDR2 is SNEGSKA (reference sequence). This CDR3 region has 14 residues.

This clonotype appeared a few times. The junction departs from the called germline gene at one end, perhaps through a read error. The chain combines TRBV5-1 with TRBJ1-4; TRBD1 matches 9 bases. CDR3 size: 18 residues. The V gene's germline CDR1 is SGHRS and CDR2 YFSETQ. CDR3 nucleotides: TGCGCTAGCAGCCTAGGGACAGGGACGGGAGCACCTAATGAAAAACTGTTTTTT. Amino acids: CASSLGTGTGAPNEKLFF.

The chain carries TRBV9 and TRBJ2-5, with 10 bases identical to TRBD2. CDR3 size: 16 residues. Germline V gene lookup returns CDR1 SGDLS and CDR2 YYNGEE. V shed 3 bases, J shed 5 bases, and the junction held 10 bases outside the gene matches. The CDR3 nucleotides read TGTGCCAGCAGCGGCAGCGGGGGGGCCATCTCGGAGACCCAGTACTTC. The encoded protein is CASSGSGGAISETQYF.

As concerns this clonotype: With a much larger clone just one base away, this may be a read error. The chain couples TRBV4-2 to TRBJ2-7; the D gene is possibly TRBD1 (5 bases). Trimming took 0 bases from V and 12 from J, leaving 27 bases between them. Germline-derived CDR1 and CDR2 are LGHNA and YNFKEQ. The CDR3 is made up of 17 amino acids. The CDR3 sequence is CASSQDGPGSPEETRYF. The CDR3 region has the DNA TGTGCCAGCAGCCAAGATGGTCCAGGGTCGCCAGAAGAGACCCGGTACTTC.

The chain is built from TRBV20-1 and TRBJ1-2, with D possibly TRBD1 on 6 matching bases. This CDR3 spans 11 amino acids. Germline V gives CDR1 DFQATT, CDR2 SNEGSKA (reference sequence). The V end was cut by 0 bases, the J end by 10 bases, with 9 bases between. The chain's CDR3 is CSARENRDYTF. CDR3 coding DNA: TGCAGTGCTAGAGAAAACAGGGACTACACCTTC.

This clonotype has more than one count but fewer than ten. CDR3 amino acids: CASSLAPFENTEAFF. CDR3 in DNA: TGTGCCAGCAGCTTGGCGCCATTTGAGAACACTGAAGCTTTCTTT. V is TRBV5-6 and J is TRBJ1-1; D uncertain. The CDR3 loop spans 15 amino acids. Germline V gene data show CDR1 as SGHDT and CDR2 as YYEEEE. Deletions cut 0 bases from V and 1 base from J, with 10 bases between. The full variable domain, in which reference TRBV5-6 and TRBJ1-1 provide the parts outside the CDR3, is DAGVTQSPTHLIKTRGQQVTLRCSPKSGHDTVSWYQQALGQGPQFIFQYYEEEERQRGNFPDRFSGHQFPNYSSELNVNALLLGDSALYLCASSLAPFENTEAFFGQGTRLTVV.

As for this clonotype: A much bigger clone sits one base away, suggesting this may be a read error. The genes are TRBV7-2 and TRBJ2-3, with D perhaps TRBD2 (5 bases). V gave up 5 bases and J gave up 4 bases, with 16 bases separating them. The germline V gene encodes CDR1 SGHTA and CDR2 FQGNSA. This CDR3 contains 15 residues. CDR3 region: CASSPRAASPDTQYF. CDR3 nucleotides: TGTGCCAGCAGCCCCCGAGCGGCTAGCCCAGATACGCAGTATTTT.

The chain carries TRBV7-2 and TRBJ1-2; no clear D gene. Germline V CDR1 and CDR2: SGHTA, FQGNSA. CDR3 length equals 13 residues. V was cut by 3 bases and J by 4 bases, with 9 bases left in between. CDR3 sequence (DNA): TGTACCAGCAGCTTCGTCAAGATCTATGGCTACACCTTC. Encoded protein: CTSSFVKIYGYTF.

About this clonotype: This may be a read error: a much more frequent sequence differs by one nucleotide. This chain connects TRBV4-3 to TRBJ1-2; no firm D call. The CDR3 extends over 15 amino acids. Germline lookup yields CDR1 LGHNA and CDR2 YSLEER. CDR3 sequence (DNA): TGCACCAGCAGCCAAGACCCGACTGAAAACTATGGCTACACCTTC. This translates into CTSSQDPTENYGYTF.